This TCR beta chain was captured by sequencing in a study of identical twins. TCRdb ran MiXCR on the 5' RACE reads and lists one entry per CDR3 protein. In the table there are under 1 million distinct CDR3 sequences, 9% to 15% of which are singletons. The sample holds many counts of this clonotype. Trimming shortened V by 1 base and J by 1 base, and 11 bases separated the two germline ends. This CDR3 region has 15 residues. Germline CDR1 SGHKS, CDR2 YYEKEE (reference sequence). The same specimen was also included in a second study, on yellow fever vaccine responses in identical twins.

The TCR originated in a young woman in good health. The V and J genes are TRBV5-5 and TRBJ2-5; the D gene is possibly TRBD2 (5 bases). The sequenced material came from PBMCs. The CDR3 region is CASSLSGVSQETQYF. The CDR3 nucleotides read TGTGCCAGCAGCTTGTCCGGGGTCTCCCAAGAGACCCAGTACTTC.